This T cell receptor beta chain was observed in a study of blood T cell repertoires in COVID-19. Study in general: Specimens from acute and convalescent COVID-19 originated in the United States, Italy and Spain. Sources were T cells, B-cell-depleted T cells, or PBMCs; the material itself was cDNA or gDNA.

In the original analysis: Amplification of reference gene primers provided the estimated nucleated cell counts. Clones were sequenced by immunoSEQ multiplex PCR, and TCRdb holds only the in-frame ones, with some missing. The V and J calls and clone size come from that table; D and trimming were worked out from the DNA. The data contain 55,000 to 90,000 clones, around 81% of them singletons. Germline-derived CDR1 and CDR2 are MNHEY and SMNVEV (reference sequence). The CDR3 has 12 residues. V lost 6 bases to trimming and J lost 6 bases, with 9 bases between them. This receptor was taken from a woman aged 60 to 75 with acute or convalescent COVID-19. Specimen: peripheral blood. The genes are TRBV27 and TRBJ1-5; D ambiguous. CDR3 bases: TGTGCCAGCAGCCTTACCGGTCAGCCCCAGCATTTT. It translates to CASSLTGQPQHF.